The rows below give T cell receptor beta chains drawn from one sample of a study of blood T cell repertoires in COVID-19. Data came from immunoSEQ multiplex PCR; TCRdb stores just in-frame clones and leaves some out. Of over 65,000 clones in the sample, about nine tenths were seen once. Sequenced sample: peripheral blood. These receptor sequences come from a human donor in a cohort sampled during active COVID-19. The CDR3 runs from the conserved cysteine through the conserved F or W. Rows give clone size only sometimes, using once, few, many, or a class for an expanded clone.

abundance	v_gene	j_gene	CDR3aa
once	TRBV5-5	TRBJ1-6	CASSLEAVNSPLHF
NA	TRBV7-8	TRBJ2-1	CASRASGSYNEQFF
NA	TRBV7-8	TRBJ2-5	CASSLQGQRQETQYF
NA	TRBV5-1	TRBJ2-3	CASSFPRTGMGTDTQYF
NA	TRBV6-5	TRBJ2-7	CASSTRTSGSYEQYF
NA	TRBV27	TRBJ2-4	CASRTRQGSIQYF
NA	TRBV19	TRBJ2-7	CASSWRGGYEQYF
NA	TRBV19	TRBJ2-3	CASSIQAGRTDTQYF
NA	TRBV29-1	TRBJ2-4	CSVEVGQGFVF
NA	TRBV18	TRBJ2-2	CASSQPGLAGANTGELFF
NA	TRBV10-3	TRBJ1-1	CAISGTGDTEAFF
NA	TRBV11-2	TRBJ2-1	CASSLEVGGMAQFF
NA	TRBV7-8	TRBJ1-2	CASSLAQGADGYTF
NA	TRBV19	TRBJ2-7	CASSLGDNPYEQYF
few	TRBV27	TRBJ2-1	CASSPLAGGGNEQFF
NA	TRBV9	TRBJ1-6	CASSRDRGSPLHF
NA	TRBV27	TRBJ1-2	CASSPGTGLEANYGYTF
NA	TRBV5-4	TRBJ2-2	CASSGTGQTGELFF
NA	TRBV7-2	TRBJ1-2	CASSLGQGSDYGYTF
NA	TRBV27	TRBJ1-1	CASSFSKSRTALSTEAFF
NA	TRBV6-6	TRBJ2-7	CASGDLRGSYEQYF
NA	TRBV6-5	TRBJ2-5	CASSYWDRGLEETQYF
NA	TRBV5-6	TRBJ2-7	CASSFLERREQYF
once	TRBV11-2	TRBJ1-6	CASSTIVGSGNNSPLHF
NA	TRBV4-3	TRBJ2-3	CASSQTSTDTQYF
NA	TRBV6-2/TRBV6-3	TRBJ1-5	CASSGDREIDQPQHF
NA	TRBV7-3	TRBJ2-1	CASSLRGNRVSEQFF
NA	TRBV11-2	TRBJ2-7	CASSARDRVSFEQYF
NA	TRBV4-3	TRBJ2-2	CASSQGTSALSNTGELFF
NA	TRBV12-3/TRBV12-4	TRBJ2-7	CASSLQGYEQYF
NA	TRBV6-1	TRBJ1-5	CASSEAKGDGVSNQPQHF
NA	TRBV5-4	TRBJ2-7	CASSLAGTSGSYEQYF
NA	TRBV21-1	TRBJ2-7	CASSIQPGTHDYEQYF
NA	TRBV12-5	TRBJ2-1	CASGLGDRASYNEQFF
NA	TRBV9	TRBJ2-3	CASSATGGPTDTQYF
NA	TRBV28	TRBJ1-5	CASGRLETGGNQPQHF
NA	TRBV10-3	TRBJ1-1	CAISGQGAQRWAEVAFF
NA	TRBV29-1	TRBJ2-1	CSVGRGNNEQFF
NA	TRBV9	TRBJ2-3	CASSVAPSGSADTQYF
NA	TRBV7-2	TRBJ1-2	CASSTGQGEGYGYTF
NA	TRBV3-1/TRBV3-2	TRBJ2-7	CASSQDLAEMREQYF
medium-sized	TRBV3-1/TRBV3-2	TRBJ1-2	CASSQADRGYNGYTF
NA	TRBV30	TRBJ2-1	CAWSAGTANEQFF
once	TRBV3-1/TRBV3-2	TRBJ2-3	CASSHDLAGGTDTQYF
NA	TRBV28	TRBJ1-2	CASSLGQGGGYTF
NA	TRBV19	TRBJ2-7	CASSSGLLSSYEQYF
NA	TRBV28	TRBJ1-5	CASSSGYSNQPQHF
NA	TRBV29-1	TRBJ2-1	CSLRTSGDFSNEQFF
NA	TRBV24-1	TRBJ2-7	CATSGGGEWGYEQYF
once	TRBV27	TRBJ2-1	CASRLAGEGLAEQFF
NA	TRBV29-1	TRBJ2-7	CSGGDSSYEQYF
NA	TRBV5-1	TRBJ1-6	CASSSGTKDSPLHF
once	TRBV28	TRBJ2-1	CASSLSAGSNNEQFF
NA	TRBV5-3	TRBJ1-3	CARSPQGDGNTIYF
NA	TRBV7-2	TRBJ2-3	CASSKLPQGRGTDTQYF
NA	TRBV5-4	TRBJ1-2	CASSFTGEVYGYTF
NA	TRBV11-2	TRBJ2-5	CASSLGRFQETQYF
NA	TRBV5-3	TRBJ2-3	CARSSCGSLAGPDTQYF
NA	TRBV7-3	TRBJ2-1	CASSYLAESYNEQFF